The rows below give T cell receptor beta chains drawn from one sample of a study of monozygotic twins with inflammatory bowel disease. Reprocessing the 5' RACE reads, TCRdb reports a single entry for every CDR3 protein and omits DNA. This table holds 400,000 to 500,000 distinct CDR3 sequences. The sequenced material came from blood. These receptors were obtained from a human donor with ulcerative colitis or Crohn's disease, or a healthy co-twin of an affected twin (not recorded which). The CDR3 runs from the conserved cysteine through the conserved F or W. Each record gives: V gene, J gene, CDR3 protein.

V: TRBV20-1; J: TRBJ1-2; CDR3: CSASRVDGYTF
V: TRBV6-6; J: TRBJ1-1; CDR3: CASSYYTGSEAFF
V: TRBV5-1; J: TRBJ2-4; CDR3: CASSSGNLAKNIQYF
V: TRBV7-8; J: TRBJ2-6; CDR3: CASSQDRGSNVLTF
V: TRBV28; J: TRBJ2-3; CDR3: CASSFGLLGGSTDTQYF
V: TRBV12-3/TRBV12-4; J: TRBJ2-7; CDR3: CASSLSASGTYEQYF
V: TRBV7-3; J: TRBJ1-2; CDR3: CASSTEGGYGYTF
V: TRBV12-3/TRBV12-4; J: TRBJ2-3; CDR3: CASSLYGGADTQYF
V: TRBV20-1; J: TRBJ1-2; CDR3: CSSDRANYGYTF
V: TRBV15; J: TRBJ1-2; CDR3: CATSPGEARGYTF
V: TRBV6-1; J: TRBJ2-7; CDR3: CASRRDRVHEQYF
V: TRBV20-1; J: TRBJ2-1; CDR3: CSAPSTSGVGEQFF
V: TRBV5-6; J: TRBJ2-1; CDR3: CASSHRDKIEQFF
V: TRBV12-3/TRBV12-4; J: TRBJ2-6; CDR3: CASSPDGGANVLTF
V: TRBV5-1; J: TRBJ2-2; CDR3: CASSLKGANTGELFF
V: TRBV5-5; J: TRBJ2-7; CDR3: CASSFSPQKGYEQYF
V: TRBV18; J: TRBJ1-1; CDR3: CASSQGMDTEAFF
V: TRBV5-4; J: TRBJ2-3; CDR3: CASSQRTSGGTDTQYF
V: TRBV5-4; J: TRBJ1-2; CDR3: CASSLGQAFNYGYTF
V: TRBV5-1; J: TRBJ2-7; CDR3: CASSLAGNPRYEQYF
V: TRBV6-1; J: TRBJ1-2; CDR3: CASTQGPSNYGYTF
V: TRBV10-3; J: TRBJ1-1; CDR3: CAISEAGVNTEAFF
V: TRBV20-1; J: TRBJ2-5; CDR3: CSATSWGFQETQYF